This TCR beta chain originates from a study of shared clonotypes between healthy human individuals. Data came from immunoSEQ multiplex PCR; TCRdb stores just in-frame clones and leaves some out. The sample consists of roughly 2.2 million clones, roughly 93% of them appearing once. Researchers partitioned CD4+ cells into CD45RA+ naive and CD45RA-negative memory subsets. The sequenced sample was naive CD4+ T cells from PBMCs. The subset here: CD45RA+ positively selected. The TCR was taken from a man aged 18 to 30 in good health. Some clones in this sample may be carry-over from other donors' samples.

The CDR3 nucleotides are TGTGCCAGTAGACCCAGCGGGAACTCCTACAATGAGCAGTTCTTC. This sequence encodes CASRPSGNSYNEQFF. The V gene is TRBV19, the J gene TRBJ2-1, with TRBD2 identical over 7 bases. CDR1 LNHDA and CDR2 SQIVND come from the germline V gene (reference sequence). With 6 bases clipped from V and 0 bases from J, the junction kept 5 bases outside the gene matches. The CDR3 loop spans 15 amino acids.